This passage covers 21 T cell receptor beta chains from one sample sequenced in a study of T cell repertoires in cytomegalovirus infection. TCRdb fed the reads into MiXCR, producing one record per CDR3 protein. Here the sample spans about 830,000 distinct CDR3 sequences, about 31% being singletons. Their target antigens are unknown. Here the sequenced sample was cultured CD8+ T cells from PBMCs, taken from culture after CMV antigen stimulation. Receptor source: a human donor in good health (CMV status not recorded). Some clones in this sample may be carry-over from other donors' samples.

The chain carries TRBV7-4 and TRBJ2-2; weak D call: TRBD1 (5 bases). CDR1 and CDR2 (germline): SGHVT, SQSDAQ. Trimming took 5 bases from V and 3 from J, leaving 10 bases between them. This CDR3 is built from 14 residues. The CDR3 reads CASSRPTDTGELFF. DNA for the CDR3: TGTGCCAGCAGCCGCCCGACAGACACCGGGGAGCTGTTTTTT.

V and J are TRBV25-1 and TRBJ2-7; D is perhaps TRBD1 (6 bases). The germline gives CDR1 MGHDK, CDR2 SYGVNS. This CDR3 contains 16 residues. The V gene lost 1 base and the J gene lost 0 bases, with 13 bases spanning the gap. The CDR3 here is CASSEFFSDSSYEQYF. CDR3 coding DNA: TGTGCCAGCAGTGAATTCTTCTCGGACAGCTCCTACGAGCAGTACTTC.

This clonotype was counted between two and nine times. The CDR3 protein is CASSLIRGPQETQYF. CDR3 bases: TGTGCCAGCAGCCTAATCAGGGGTCCTCAAGAGACCCAGTACTTC. V is TRBV7-9 and J is TRBJ2-5; possibly TRBD1 for D (6 bases). The V end lost 5 bases, the J end lost 2 bases, and 15 bases lay between the germline ends. Germline CDR1 reads SEHNR; CDR2 reads FQNEAQ (reference sequence). This CDR3 contains 15 residues. The whole variable domain, remainder taken from reference TRBV7-9 and TRBJ2-5, is DTGVSQNPRHKITKRGQNVTFRCDPISEHNRLYWYRQTLGQGPEFLTYFQNEAQLEKSRLLSDRFSAERPKGSFSTLEIQRTEQGDSAMYLCASSLIRGPQETQYFGPGTRLLVL.

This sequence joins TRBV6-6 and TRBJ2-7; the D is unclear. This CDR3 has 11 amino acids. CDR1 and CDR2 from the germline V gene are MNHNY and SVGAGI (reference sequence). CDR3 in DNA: TGTGCCAGCAGTTACCCGACCGGGTTCAGCGTC. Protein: CASSYPTGFSV.

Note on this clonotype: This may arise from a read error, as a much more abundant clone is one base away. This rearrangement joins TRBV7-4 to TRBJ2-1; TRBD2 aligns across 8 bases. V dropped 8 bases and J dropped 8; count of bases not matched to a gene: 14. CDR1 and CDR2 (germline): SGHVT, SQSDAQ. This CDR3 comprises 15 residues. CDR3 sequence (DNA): TGTGCCAGCGGAGGATCCGGGGGGGCCAATCATGAGCAGTTCTTC. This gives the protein CASGGSGGANHEQFF.

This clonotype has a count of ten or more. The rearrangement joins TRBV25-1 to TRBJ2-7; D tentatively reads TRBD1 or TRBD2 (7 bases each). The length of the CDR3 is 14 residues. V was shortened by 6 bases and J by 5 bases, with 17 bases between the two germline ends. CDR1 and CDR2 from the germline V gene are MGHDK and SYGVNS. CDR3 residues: CASRGFRGGDEQYF. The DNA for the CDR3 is TGTGCCAGCAGGGGGTTCAGGGGGGGTGACGAGCAGTACTTC.

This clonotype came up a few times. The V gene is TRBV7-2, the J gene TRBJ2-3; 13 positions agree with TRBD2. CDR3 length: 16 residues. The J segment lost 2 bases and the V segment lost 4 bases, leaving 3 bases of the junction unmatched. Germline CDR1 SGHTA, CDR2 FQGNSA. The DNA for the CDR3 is TGTGCCAGCAGCTCCGGACTAGCGGGGGTCACAGATACGCAGTATTTT. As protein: CASSSGLAGVTDTQYF. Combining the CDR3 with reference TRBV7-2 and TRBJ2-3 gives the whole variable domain GAGVSQSPSNKVTEKGKDVELRCDPISGHTALYWYRQSLGQGLEFLIYFQGNSAPDKSGLPSDRFSAERTGGSVSTLTIQRTQQEDSAVYLCASSSGLAGVTDTQYFGPGTRLTVL.

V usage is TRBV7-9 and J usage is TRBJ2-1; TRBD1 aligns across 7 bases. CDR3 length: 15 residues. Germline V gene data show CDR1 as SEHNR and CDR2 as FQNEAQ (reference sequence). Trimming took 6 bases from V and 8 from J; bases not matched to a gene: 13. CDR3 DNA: TGTGCCAGCAGTCCAGGGGGACAGTCTGGGGATGAGCAGTTCTTC. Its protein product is CASSPGGQSGDEQFF.

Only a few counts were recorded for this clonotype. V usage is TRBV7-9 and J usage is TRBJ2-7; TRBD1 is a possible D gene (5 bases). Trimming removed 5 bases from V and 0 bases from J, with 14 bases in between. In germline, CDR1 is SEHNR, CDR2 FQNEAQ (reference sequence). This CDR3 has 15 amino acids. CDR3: CASSIFQTDSYEQYF. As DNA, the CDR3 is TGTGCCAGCAGCATATTCCAGACAGACTCCTACGAGCAGTACTTC. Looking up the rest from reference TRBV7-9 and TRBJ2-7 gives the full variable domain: DTGVSQNPRHKITKRGQNVTFRCDPISEHNRLYWYRQTLGQGPEFLTYFQNEAQLEKSRLLSDRFSAERPKGSFSTLEIQRTEQGDSAMYLCASSIFQTDSYEQYFGPGTRLTVT.

CDR3 sequence (DNA): TGCGCCAGCAGCACGACAGGCAATCAGCCCCAGCATTTT. Its translation: CASSTTGNQPQHF. This chain uses TRBV4-1 with TRBJ1-5, with D possibly matching TRBD1 (5 bases). The germline gives CDR1 MGHRA, CDR2 YSYEKL. V was cut by 5 bases and J by 2 bases, with 7 bases left in between. The CDR3 runs to 13 residues.

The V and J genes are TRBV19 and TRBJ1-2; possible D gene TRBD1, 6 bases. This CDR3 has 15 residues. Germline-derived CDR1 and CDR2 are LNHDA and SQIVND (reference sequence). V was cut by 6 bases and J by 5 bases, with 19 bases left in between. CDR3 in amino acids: CASSPSPGEVYGYTF. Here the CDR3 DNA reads TGTGCCAGTAGCCCATCCCCAGGGGAAGTTTATGGCTACACCTTC.

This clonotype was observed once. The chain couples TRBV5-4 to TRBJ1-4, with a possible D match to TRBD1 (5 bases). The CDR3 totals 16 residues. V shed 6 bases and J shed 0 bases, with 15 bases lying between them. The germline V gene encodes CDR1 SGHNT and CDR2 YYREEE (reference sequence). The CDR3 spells CASKLGGTSTNEKLFF. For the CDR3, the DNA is TGTGCCAGCAAGTTGGGGGGGACTTCAACTAATGAAAAACTGTTTTTT.

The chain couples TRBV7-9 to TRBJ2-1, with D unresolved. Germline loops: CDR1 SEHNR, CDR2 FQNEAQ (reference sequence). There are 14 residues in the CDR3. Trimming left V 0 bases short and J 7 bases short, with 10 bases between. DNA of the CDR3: TGTGCCAGCAGCTTAGCGCAGAAACAGAATGAGCAGTTCTTC. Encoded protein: CASSLAQKQNEQFF.

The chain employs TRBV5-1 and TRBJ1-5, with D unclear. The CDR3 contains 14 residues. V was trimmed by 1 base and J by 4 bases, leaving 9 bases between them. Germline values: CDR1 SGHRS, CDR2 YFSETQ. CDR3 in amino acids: CASSLNSDNQPQHF. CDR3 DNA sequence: TGCGCCAGCAGCTTGAATTCTGATAATCAGCCCCAGCATTTT.

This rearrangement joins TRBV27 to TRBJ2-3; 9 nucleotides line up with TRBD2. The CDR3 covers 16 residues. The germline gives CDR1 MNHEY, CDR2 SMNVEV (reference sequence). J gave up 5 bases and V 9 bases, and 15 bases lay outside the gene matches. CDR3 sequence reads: CASTWGAGGPIDTQYF. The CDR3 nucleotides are TGTGCCAGTACGTGGGGGGCGGGGGGGCCGATAGATACGCAGTATTTT.

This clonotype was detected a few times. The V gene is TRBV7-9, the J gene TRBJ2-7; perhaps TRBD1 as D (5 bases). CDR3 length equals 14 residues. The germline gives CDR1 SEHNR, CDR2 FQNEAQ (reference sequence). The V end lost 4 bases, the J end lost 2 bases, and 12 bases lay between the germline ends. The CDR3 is CASSSTQGTYEQYV. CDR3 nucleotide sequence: TGTGCCAGCAGCTCGACGCAGGGCACCTACGAGCAGTACGTC.

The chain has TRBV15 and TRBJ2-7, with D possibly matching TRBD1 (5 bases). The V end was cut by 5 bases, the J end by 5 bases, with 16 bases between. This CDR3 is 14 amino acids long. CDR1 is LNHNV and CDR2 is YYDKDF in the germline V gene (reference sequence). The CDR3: CATSLQGTRDEQYF. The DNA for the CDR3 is TGTGCCACCAGCTTGCAGGGAACCCGAGACGAGCAGTACTTC.

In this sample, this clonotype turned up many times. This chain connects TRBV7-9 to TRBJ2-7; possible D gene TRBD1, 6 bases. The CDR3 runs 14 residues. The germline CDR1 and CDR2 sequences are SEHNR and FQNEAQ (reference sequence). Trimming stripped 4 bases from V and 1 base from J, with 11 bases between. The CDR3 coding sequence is TGTGCCAGCAGCTCTCCGGACAGTTCCTACGAGCAGTACTTC. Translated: CASSSPDSSYEQYF.

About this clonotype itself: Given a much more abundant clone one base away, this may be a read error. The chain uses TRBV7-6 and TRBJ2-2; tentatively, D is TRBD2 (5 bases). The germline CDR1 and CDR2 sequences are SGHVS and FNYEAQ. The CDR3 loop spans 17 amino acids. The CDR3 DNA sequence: TGTGTCAGCAGCTTAAGGAGGCCTCAACCGAACACCGGGGAGCTGTTTTTT. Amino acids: CVSSLRRPQPNTGELFF.

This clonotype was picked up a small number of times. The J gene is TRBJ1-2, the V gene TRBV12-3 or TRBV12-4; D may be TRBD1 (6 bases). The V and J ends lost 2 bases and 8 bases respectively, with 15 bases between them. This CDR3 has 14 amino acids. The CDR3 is CASSLSQGYAGYTF. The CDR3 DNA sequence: TGTGCCAGCAGTTTATCACAGGGCTACGCCGGCTACACCTTC.

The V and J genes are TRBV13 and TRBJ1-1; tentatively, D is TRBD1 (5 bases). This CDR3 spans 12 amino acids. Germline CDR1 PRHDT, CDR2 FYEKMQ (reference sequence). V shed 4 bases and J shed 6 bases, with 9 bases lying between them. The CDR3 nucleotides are TGTGCCAGCAGCTCCCACAGGTCTGAAGCTTTCTTT. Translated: CASSSHRSEAFF.